One and the same sample provided the 27 T cell receptor beta chains below, sequenced in a study of T-cell reconstitution after alpha-beta-depleted transplantation in children. The TCRbeta library incorporated unique molecular identifiers. In TCRdb, the PCR reads were re-called with MiXCR into one record per CDR3 protein. The data contain hundreds of thousands of distinct CDR3 sequences, approximately 20% of them singletons. Here the sequenced sample was PBMCs from the stem cell graft donor, taken from the stem cell graft. The source of these receptors is a human donor who donated a stem cell graft to a child with acute lymphoblastic leukemia.

This sequence joins TRBV12-3 or TRBV12-4 and TRBJ2-5; D possibly corresponds to TRBD2 (6 bases). Trimming pared 4 bases from V and 2 bases from J, leaving 17 bases between. The CDR3 loop spans 16 amino acids. The CDR3 here is CASSYTGLAGQETQYF. CDR3 sequence (DNA): TGTGCCAGCAGTTATACAGGACTGGCGGGGCAAGAGACCCAGTACTTC.

This clonotype was detected a few times. The rearrangement uses TRBV5-1 and TRBJ1-1; 9 bases line up with TRBD1. Per germline, CDR1 SGHRS and CDR2 YFSETQ. V lost 4 bases, J lost 0 bases, and 7 bases stayed unmatched. The CDR3 extends over 16 amino acids. CDR3 DNA sequence: TGCGCCAGCAGCCCAGGACAGGGGCAGATGAACACTGAAGCTTTCTTT. This encodes CASSPGQGQMNTEAFF.

This chain links TRBV9 with TRBJ1-5; D remains ambiguous. The CDR3 spans 15 residues. The germline gives CDR1 SGDLS, CDR2 YYNGEE. V lost 0 bases and J lost 5, with 12 bases in between. The CDR3 reads CASSVASSGDQPQHF. The CDR3 bases are TGTGCCAGCAGCGTAGCGTCGTCCGGGGATCAGCCCCAGCATTTT.

This clonotype was detected only a few times. The genes are TRBV6-2 or TRBV6-3 and TRBJ2-7; D ambiguous. Germline CDR1 reads MNHEY; CDR2 reads SVGEGT. The CDR3 consists of 16 residues. The V gene lost 8 bases and the J gene lost 3 bases, with 23 bases spanning the gap. CDR3 sequence reads: CASAPDLGGNYYEQYF. In DNA form, the CDR3 reads TGTGCCAGCGCGCCTGACCTGGGCGGTAATTACTACGAGCAGTACTTC.

This clonotype has a handful of counts. The chain uses TRBV5-1 and TRBJ2-3; 13 bases align to TRBD2. The CDR3 is 18 residues long. Germline V gene lookup returns CDR1 SGHRS and CDR2 YFSETQ. J lost 5 bases, V lost 9 bases, and 18 bases had no gene match. CDR3 sequence: CANLLGTSGKAYVDTQYF. In DNA form, the CDR3 reads TGCGCCAACTTGCTTGGGACTAGCGGGAAGGCCTATGTAGATACGCAGTATTTT.

The chain uses TRBV29-1 and TRBJ2-7, with TRBD1 matching 7 bases. Looked up from germline, CDR1 is SQVTM and CDR2 is ANQGSEA. The CDR3 spans 15 residues. The junction had 7 bases not matched to a gene; V was cut back by 0 bases and J by 2 bases. The CDR3 DNA follows: TGCAGCGTTGAAGAGGAGACAGGGCCAACCTACGAGCAGTACTTC. It is translated as CSVEEETGPTYEQYF.

This chain links TRBV18 with TRBJ2-3, with 10 positions matching TRBD2. The V gene end was trimmed by 5 bases and the J gene end by 5 bases; junction bases not matched to a gene: 7. Germline values: CDR1 KGHSH, CDR2 LQKENI. CDR3 size: 15 residues. CDR3 sequence reads: CASSALAGGGDTQYF. The CDR3 DNA reads TGTGCCAGCTCAGCGTTAGCGGGAGGCGGAGATACGCAGTATTTT.

This clonotype was picked up a small number of times. The V call is TRBV11-2, the J call TRBJ2-1; 14 bases match TRBD2. The J segment lost 2 bases and the V segment lost 3 bases, leaving 9 bases of the junction unmatched. The CDR3 is made up of 19 amino acids. Germline V lookup: CDR1 SGHAT, CDR2 FQNNGV. CDR3 region: CASSLGGTSGSGTYNEQFF. In DNA form, the CDR3 reads TGTGCCAGCAGCTTGGGCGGGACTAGCGGGAGTGGCACCTACAATGAGCAGTTCTTC.

This clonotype occurred a few times. The chain joins TRBV10-1 to TRBJ2-5, with unresolved D. The CDR3 is 11 residues long. Germline assignment: CDR1 WNHNN and CDR2 SYGVQD (reference sequence). V was cut by 2 bases and J by 4 bases, with 2 bases left in between. As DNA, the CDR3 is TGCGCCAGCAGTGAGACAGAGACCCAGTACTTC. Its protein is CASSETETQYF.

The chain links TRBV7-9 to TRBJ2-6; 7 bases align to TRBD1. V lost 5 bases to trimming and J lost 1 base; unmatched junction nucleotides: 8. Germline CDR1 and CDR2: SEHNR and FQNEAQ (reference sequence). The CDR3 consists of 17 residues. The CDR3 DNA reads as TGTGCCAGCAGCCCCGGCAGGGGGTTTTCTGGGGCCAACGTCCTGACTTTC. Encoded protein: CASSPGRGFSGANVLTF. The variable domain in full, completed from reference TRBV7-9 and TRBJ2-6, reads DTGVSQNPRHKITKRGQNVTFRCDPISEHNRLYWYRQTLGQGPEFLTYFQNEAQLEKSRLLSDRFSAERPKGSFSTLEIQRTEQGDSAMYLCASSPGRGFSGANVLTFGAGSRLTVL.

V gene TRBV9 combines with J gene TRBJ2-7; D is possibly TRBD2 (6 bases). Trimming took off 3 bases at V and 2 bases at J, with 15 bases between the two ends. The CDR3 is made up of 15 amino acids. Germline CDR1 and CDR2: SGDLS and YYNGEE. The CDR3 reads CASSAEMGGTYEQYF. The CDR3 DNA reads TGTGCCAGCAGCGCCGAAATGGGCGGGACCTACGAGCAGTACTTC. Based on the CDR3 plus reference TRBV9 and TRBJ2-7, the full variable domain is DSGVTQTPKHLITATGQRVTLRCSPRSGDLSVYWYQQSLDQGLQFLIQYYNGEERAKGNILERFSAQQFPDLHSELNLSSLELGDSALYFCASSAEMGGTYEQYFGPGTRLTVT.

This clonotype was found a few times. V is TRBV5-6 and J is TRBJ1-4; D gene ambiguous. This CDR3 has 15 amino acids. Trimming took 3 bases from V and 0 from J, leaving 9 bases between them. Germline V CDR1 and CDR2: SGHDT, YYEEEE. The CDR3 DNA follows: TGTGCCAGCAGCTCGATAGGGACAACTAATGAAAAACTGTTTTTT. Its protein product is CASSSIGTTNEKLFF. Combining the CDR3 with reference TRBV5-6 and TRBJ1-4 gives the whole variable domain DAGVTQSPTHLIKTRGQQVTLRCSPKSGHDTVSWYQQALGQGPQFIFQYYEEEERQRGNFPDRFSGHQFPNYSSELNVNALLLGDSALYLCASSSIGTTNEKLFFGSGTQLSVL.

This chain joins TRBV2 and TRBJ1-2; the D is unclear. The CDR3 has 13 residues. Germline V CDR1 and CDR2: SNHLY, FYNNEI. V was pared by 3 bases and J by 6 bases, with 11 bases between. The CDR3 here is CASSDRAGDGYTF. CDR3 nucleotides: TGTGCCAGCAGTGATCGGGCAGGTGATGGCTACACCTTC.

J is TRBJ2-1 and V is TRBV19; 10 bases match TRBD1. Unmatched junction bases numbered 8, after V lost 5 bases and J lost 10 bases. The CDR3 covers 14 residues. The germline V gene encodes CDR1 LNHDA and CDR2 SQIVND (reference sequence). The CDR3 protein is CASSPGTGEGEQFF. The DNA of the CDR3 is TGTGCCAGTAGTCCTGGGACAGGGGAAGGGGAGCAGTTCTTC.

This chain joins TRBV30 and TRBJ1-2; D unclear. Trimming stripped 0 bases from V and 2 bases from J, with 7 bases between. CDR1 GTSNPN and CDR2 SVGIG come from the germline V gene (reference sequence). The CDR3 contains 13 residues. CDR3 loop: CAWSVGPNYGYTF. The CDR3, as DNA: TGTGCCTGGAGTGTCGGGCCGAACTATGGCTACACCTTC.

The rearrangement joins TRBV18 to TRBJ2-2, with D possibly being TRBD1 or TRBD2 (6 bases each). Between the trimmed V and J ends, which lost 1 base and 5 bases, there was a span of 14 bases. This CDR3 comprises 16 residues. Germline CDR1 reads KGHSH; CDR2 reads LQKENI. CDR3: CASSPQTGTGTGELFF. CDR3 nucleotides: TGTGCCAGCTCACCACAAACAGGGACTGGAACCGGGGAGCTGTTTTTT.

CDR3 DNA sequence: TGTGCCAGCTCACCACCCGTTCCTAGCGGGAACAATGAGCAGTTCTTC. This translates into CASSPPVPSGNNEQFF. This chain connects TRBV18 to TRBJ2-1; 9 bases line up with TRBD2. V gave up 0 bases and J gave up 5 bases; unmatched junction bases: 5. This CDR3 region has 16 residues. Germline values: CDR1 KGHSH, CDR2 LQKENI.

This clonotype was detected only a few times. The chain links TRBV7-9 to TRBJ2-5, with D possibly TRBD2 on 6 matching bases. Trimming shortened V by 5 bases and J by 5 bases, and 12 bases separated the two germline ends. Germline V CDR1 and CDR2: SEHNR, FQNEAQ (reference sequence). This CDR3 has 13 residues. The CDR3 DNA follows: TGTGCCAGCAGCCCAGCGGGCGCGGAGACCCAGTACTTC. Amino acids: CASSPAGAETQYF.

The rearrangement joins TRBV7-2 to TRBJ2-7; 9 positions agree with TRBD2. This CDR3 spans 15 amino acids. Germline CDR1 SGHTA, CDR2 FQGNSA. The V gene end was trimmed by 5 bases and the J gene end by 3 bases; junction bases not matched to a gene: 8. Here the CDR3 DNA reads TGTGCCAGCAGCCCGATTCCGACTAGCGGCTACGAGCAGTACTTC. Amino acids: CASSPIPTSGYEQYF.

The chain is built from TRBV20-1 and TRBJ2-1; no clear D. Trimming left V 0 bases short and J 3 bases short, with 12 bases between. Germline loops: CDR1 DFQATT, CDR2 SNEGSKA (reference sequence). The CDR3 sequence is 15 residues long. Here the CDR3 DNA reads TGCAGTGCTAGAGATAATGACCCCCGCTACAATGAGCAGTTCTTC. It is translated as CSARDNDPRYNEQFF.

The rearrangement uses TRBV7-6 and TRBJ1-4; TRBD1 agrees at 7 bases. The germline gives CDR1 SGHVS, CDR2 FNYEAQ. V shed 5 bases and J 7 bases; nucleotides not matched to a gene: 10. The CDR3 contains 15 residues. The CDR3 is CASSKTGQRGEKLFF. CDR3 DNA sequence: TGTGCCAGCAGCAAAACGGGACAGAGGGGTGAAAAACTGTTTTTT.

This clonotype turned up a few times. V is TRBV29-1 and J is TRBJ2-3; D is possibly TRBD1 or TRBD2 (6 bases each). This CDR3 is 15 amino acids long. Germline lookup yields CDR1 SQVTM and CDR2 ANQGSEA. V lost 3 bases to trimming and J lost 2 bases, with 15 bases between them. Here the CDR3 reads CSVEGGATNTDTQYF. CDR3 coding DNA: TGCAGCGTTGAGGGGGGCGCTACAAACACAGATACGCAGTATTTT.

This chain joins TRBV3-1 and TRBJ2-7; unclear D gene. The germline V gene encodes CDR1 LGHDT and CDR2 YNNKEL (reference sequence). This CDR3 has 13 amino acids. The V and J ends lost 8 bases and 1 base respectively, with 12 bases between them. The CDR3: CASSPGWSYEQYF. The CDR3 region has the DNA TGTGCCAGCTCACCCGGGTGGTCCTACGAGCAGTACTTC.

The chain has TRBV30 and TRBJ2-2; the D gene is possibly TRBD1 (5 bases). Germline CDR1 reads GTSNPN; CDR2 reads SVGIG (reference sequence). The CDR3 extends over 11 amino acids. Trimming took off 2 bases at V and 7 bases at J, with 5 bases between the two ends. The DNA of the CDR3 is TGTGCCTGGAGTCAGGGCGGGGAGCTGTTTTTT. It encodes CAWSQGGELFF. Full variable domain (rest looked up from reference TRBV30 and TRBJ2-2): SQTIHQWPATLVQPVGSPLSLECTVEGTSNPNLYWYRQAAGRGLQLLFYSVGIGQISSEVPQNLSASRPQDRQFILSSKKLLLSDSGFYLCAWSQGGELFFGEGSRLTVL.

This chain joins TRBV7-9 and TRBJ2-1; the match to TRBD2 covers 10 bases. CDR1 and CDR2 from the germline V gene are SEHNR and FQNEAQ (reference sequence). The CDR3 is 15 amino acids. Losses at the gene ends were 2 bases for V and 8 bases for J; bases not matched to a gene: 6. Written as DNA, the CDR3 is TGTGCCAGCAGCTTAACAGCGGGAGGGGCCTATGAGCAGTTCTTC. Translated: CASSLTAGGAYEQFF. Based on the CDR3 plus reference TRBV7-9 and TRBJ2-1, the full variable domain is DTGVSQNPRHKITKRGQNVTFRCDPISEHNRLYWYRQTLGQGPEFLTYFQNEAQLEKSRLLSDRFSAERPKGSFSTLEIQRTEQGDSAMYLCASSLTAGGAYEQFFGPGTRLTVL.

The V call is TRBV20-1, the J call TRBJ1-1; maybe TRBD1 (5 bases). The CDR3 length is 16 residues. Germline V gene data show CDR1 as DFQATT and CDR2 as SNEGSKA (reference sequence). The V end was cut by 6 bases, the J end by 0 bases, with 20 bases between. The CDR3 loop is CSAERDGPPMNTEAFF. Here the CDR3 DNA reads TGCAGTGCCGAAAGGGACGGGCCCCCCATGAACACTGAAGCTTTCTTT.

This clonotype was observed many times. The chain links TRBV5-6 to TRBJ2-5; no reliable D call. CDR1 is SGHDT and CDR2 is YYEEEE in the germline V gene. Trimming shortened V by 1 base and J by 4 bases, and 8 bases separated the two germline ends. This CDR3 has 13 residues. CDR3 sequence (DNA): TGTGCCAGCAGCTTGACCACAGCAGAGACCCAGTACTTC. Protein sequence: CASSLTTAETQYF. The whole variable domain, filled in from reference TRBV5-6 and TRBJ2-5, reads DAGVTQSPTHLIKTRGQQVTLRCSPKSGHDTVSWYQQALGQGPQFIFQYYEEEERQRGNFPDRFSGHQFPNYSSELNVNALLLGDSALYLCASSLTTAETQYFGPGTRLLVL.